These 26 T cell receptor beta chains originate from one sample sequenced in a study of beta chain features in type 1 diabetes. Since all of the isolated RNA was reverse transcribed, expressed TCRB transcripts were what got sequenced. Assay used: immunoSEQ multiplex PCR; TCRdb lists only in-frame clones, some missing. Here the sample spans 500,000 to 700,000 clones, 15% being singletons. Material: naive CD4+ T cells from blood. The receptor source for this set is a man aged 18 to 29 in good health.

In its sample, this clone was seen a few times. The V gene is TRBV12-5, the J gene TRBJ2-1, with D unclear. The ends were cut back, 3 bases at V and 6 bases at J, with 12 bases in the middle. CDR1 and CDR2 from the germline V gene are LGHNT and FRNRAP. The CDR3 totals 14 residues. CDR3 protein: CASGFYGVTNEQFF. CDR3 in DNA: TGTGCTAGTGGTTTTTATGGGGTGACCAATGAGCAGTTCTTC.

The chain has TRBV6-5 and TRBJ2-5; D is uncertain. CDR1 is MNHEY, CDR2 SVGAGI, per germline. Trimming removed 7 bases from V and 2 bases from J, with 8 bases in between. CDR3 size: 12 residues. The CDR3 reads CASKGFQETQYF. The CDR3 region has the DNA TGTGCCAGCAAGGGATTTCAAGAGACCCAGTACTTC.

This clone appeared a few times. The V call is TRBV5-1, the J call TRBJ1-2; 7 bases fit TRBD1. The CDR3 consists of 15 residues. Germline V CDR1 and CDR2: SGHRS, YFSETQ. After removal of 4 bases from V and 0 bases from J, the junction contained 6 bases not matched to a gene. DNA for the CDR3: TGCGCCAGCAGCGTGGGGACAGAAGCTAACTATGGCTACACCTTC. Protein sequence: CASSVGTEANYGYTF.

This clone was counted a few times. This sequence joins TRBV27 and TRBJ1-2; D not certain. Germline loops: CDR1 MNHEY, CDR2 SMNVEV (reference sequence). V dropped 2 bases and J dropped 3 bases, with 10 bases sitting between them. There are 14 residues in the CDR3. In nucleotides, the CDR3 is TGTGCCAGCAGTTTAATCCCCGGTTACTATGGCTACACCTTC. Amino acids: CASSLIPGYYGYTF.

The V gene is TRBV4-2, the J gene TRBJ2-7, with D possibly being TRBD1 (6 bases). Germline loops: CDR1 LGHNA, CDR2 YNFKEQ. This CDR3 spans 15 amino acids. Deletions cut 1 base from V and 3 bases from J, with 13 bases between. The chain's CDR3 is CASSQGSQGYYEQYF. DNA of the CDR3: TGTGCCAGCAGCCAAGGGAGTCAGGGGTACTACGAGCAGTACTTC.

This clone was recorded a few times. The same CDR3 arises from other DNA sequences in this sample as well. J is TRBJ1-1 and V is TRBV29-1; D is perhaps TRBD1 (5 bases). The germline V and J ends were trimmed by 4 bases and 0 bases, with 9 bases remaining between them. The germline CDR1 and CDR2 sequences are SQVTM and ANQGSEA. The CDR3 covers 13 residues. CDR3 protein: CSVAGRLNTEAFF. The CDR3 DNA sequence: TGCAGCGTTGCAGGGCGGTTGAACACTGAAGCTTTCTTT.

This clone was seen a handful of times. V usage is TRBV28 and J usage is TRBJ2-7; maybe TRBD2 (7 bases). Looked up from germline, CDR1 is MDHEN and CDR2 is SYDVKM. This CDR3 region has 18 residues. V gave up 6 bases and J gave up 3 bases, with 27 bases separating them. DNA for the CDR3: TGTGCCAGCAGCACACCCTTTTTCCGGGGGGCATCGGACTACGAGCAGTACTTC. Translation gives CASSTPFFRGASDYEQYF. The whole variable domain, filled in from reference TRBV28 and TRBJ2-7, reads DVKVTQSSRYLVKRTGEKVFLECVQDMDHENMFWYRQDPGLGLRLIYFSYDVKMKEKGDIPEGYSVSREKKERFSLILESASTNQTSMYLCASSTPFFRGASDYEQYFGPGTRLTVT.

This clone was picked up a small number of times. This chain joins TRBV29-1 and TRBJ2-7; D may be TRBD1 (6 bases). CDR1 is SQVTM, CDR2 ANQGSEA, per germline. The CDR3 totals 13 residues. V lost 4 bases and J 0 bases, leaving 10 bases between the germline ends. This CDR3 reads CSVVAGVSYEQYF. For the CDR3, the DNA is TGCAGCGTTGTAGCAGGGGTCTCCTACGAGCAGTACTTC.

This clone was detected only a few times. The V and J genes are TRBV7-9 and TRBJ1-2; 10 bases agree with TRBD1. CDR3 length: 15 amino acids. Looked up from germline, CDR1 is SEHNR and CDR2 is FQNEAQ (reference sequence). The V segment lost 1 base and the J segment 6 bases; nucleotides outside the gene matches: 5. The CDR3 loop reads CASSLVATGGHGYTF. The CDR3 DNA reads as TGTGCCAGCAGCTTAGTAGCGACAGGGGGCCATGGCTACACCTTC.

This clone was seen a handful of times. This rearrangement joins TRBV29-1 to TRBJ2-3; 10 nucleotides match TRBD2. Germline lookup yields CDR1 SQVTM and CDR2 ANQGSEA. The CDR3 has 15 amino acids. V dropped 3 bases and J dropped 0; count of bases not matched to a gene: 3. The CDR3 here is CSVDRTSGSTDTQYF. DNA of the CDR3: TGCAGCGTTGATCGGACTAGCGGTAGCACAGATACGCAGTATTTT.

The chain is built from TRBV6-1 and TRBJ2-5; D is unclear. Germline lookup yields CDR1 MNHNS and CDR2 SASEGT. This CDR3 is built from 14 residues. Trimming removed 9 bases at V and 2 bases at J, with 16 bases between. The CDR3 DNA follows: TGTGCCAGTGTTCGTAGGATGCCTCAAGAGACCCAGTACTTC. This translates into CASVRRMPQETQYF.

V is TRBV29-1 and J is TRBJ2-3; 8 bases are a match to TRBD1. Per germline, CDR1 SQVTM and CDR2 ANQGSEA. J was trimmed by 2 bases and V by 4 bases; bases with no gene match: 2. The CDR3 totals 13 residues. The CDR3 DNA reads as TGCAGCGTTGGACAGGGGCCCACAGATACGCAGTATTTT. Translating gives CSVGQGPTDTQYF.

The rearrangement joins TRBV28 to TRBJ2-7; 8 nucleotides align to TRBD2. This CDR3 has 15 residues. The V gene's germline CDR1 is MDHEN and CDR2 SYDVKM. V was clipped by 7 bases and J by 0 bases; unmatched bases: 8. Here the CDR3 DNA reads TGTGCCAGCATTACCGGGGGGGCGTCCTCCTACGAGCAGTACTTC. Its translation: CASITGGASSYEQYF.

The chain is built from TRBV2 and TRBJ1-5; no clear D gene. CDR1 is SNHLY and CDR2 is FYNNEI in the germline V gene. The CDR3 is 15 residues long. Trimming pared 8 bases from V and 2 bases from J, leaving 16 bases between. The DNA for the CDR3 is TGTGCCAGCGGGAGGGAGGGCCACGGCAATCAGCCCCAGCATTTT. Protein product: CASGREGHGNQPQHF. Based on the CDR3 plus reference TRBV2 and TRBJ1-5, the full variable domain is EPEVTQTPSHQVTQMGQEVILRCVPISNHLYFYWYRQILGQKVEFLVSFYNNEISEKSEIFDDQFSVERPDGSNFTLKIRSTKLEDSAMYFCASGREGHGNQPQHFGDGTRLSIL.

This clone showed up just a few times. The CDR3 region is CASSFKGSTITTYEQYF. The CDR3 nucleotides are TGTGCCAGCAGCTTCAAGGGGTCCACAATCACTACCTACGAGCAGTACTTC. This chain uses TRBV7-2 with TRBJ2-7; D might be TRBD1 (5 bases). Trimming pared 3 bases from V and 2 bases from J, leaving 20 bases between. In germline, CDR1 is SGHTA, CDR2 FQGNSA. The CDR3 consists of 17 residues. Together with reference TRBV7-2 and TRBJ2-7, the CDR3 gives the full variable domain: GAGVSQSPSNKVTEKGKDVELRCDPISGHTALYWYRQSLGQGLEFLIYFQGNSAPDKSGLPSDRFSAERTGGSVSTLTIQRTQQEDSAVYLCASSFKGSTITTYEQYFGPGTRLTVT.

The rearrangement links TRBV5-4 to TRBJ1-4, with no clear D. The CDR3 is 15 residues long. CDR1 is SGHNT and CDR2 is YYREEE in the germline V gene (reference sequence). Trimming took 4 bases from V and 7 from J, leaving 17 bases between them. The CDR3 DNA is TGTGCCAGCAGCCCAATGGGTTCACCATTTGAAAAACTGTTTTTT. Translated, it gives CASSPMGSPFEKLFF.

There are a few counts of this clone. At the DNA level, this CDR3 is encoded by other sequences in the same sample as well. V is TRBV6-5 and J is TRBJ2-3; D might be TRBD1 or TRBD2, each matching 6 bases. Germline V gene data show CDR1 as MNHEY and CDR2 as SVGAGI. The CDR3 covers 14 residues. V shed 6 bases and J shed 0 bases, with 10 bases lying between them. The CDR3 spells CASRRGGSTDTQYF. CDR3 coding DNA: TGTGCCAGCAGACGAGGGGGGAGCACAGATACGCAGTATTTT.

The rearrangement links TRBV11-3 to TRBJ2-1; D remains ambiguous. The CDR3 length is 13 residues. The V gene's germline CDR1 is SGHNT and CDR2 YENEEA. Between the trimmed V and J ends, which lost 2 bases and 6 bases, there was a span of 8 bases. In DNA, the CDR3 is TGTGCCAGCAGCTTAAGCATTATCAATGAGCAGTTCTTC. Its translation: CASSLSIINEQFF.

This clone was found a few times. This sequence joins TRBV25-1 and TRBJ1-4, with TRBD1 identical over 8 bases. The length of the CDR3 is 16 residues. J was trimmed by 7 bases and V by 3 bases; bases with no gene match: 10. Germline V gene lookup returns CDR1 MGHDK and CDR2 SYGVNS. The CDR3 nucleotides read TGTGCCAGCAGTGACCCCGACAGGGGTCATCGTGAAAAACTGTTTTTT. Encoded protein: CASSDPDRGHREKLFF.

The chain recombines TRBV2 with TRBJ1-3; tentative D call: TRBD1 (6 bases). This CDR3 has 14 amino acids. Per the germline V gene, CDR1 is SNHLY and CDR2 is FYNNEI. Trimming stripped 7 bases from V and 4 bases from J, with 14 bases between. The DNA for the CDR3 is TGTGCCAGCACCACACAGGGCGCAGGAAACACCATATATTTT. Its protein product is CASTTQGAGNTIYF. Based on the CDR3 plus reference TRBV2 and TRBJ1-3, the full variable domain is EPEVTQTPSHQVTQMGQEVILRCVPISNHLYFYWYRQILGQKVEFLVSFYNNEISEKSEIFDDQFSVERPDGSNFTLKIRSTKLEDSAMYFCASTTQGAGNTIYFGEGSWLTVV.

This chain joins TRBV5-1 and TRBJ2-1; maybe TRBD2 (8 bases). There are 14 residues in the CDR3. V lost 7 bases and J 7 bases, leaving 18 bases between the germline ends. Germline V gene data show CDR1 as SGHRS and CDR2 as YFSETQ. CDR3 amino acids: CASSGGLVTNEQFF. The CDR3, as DNA: TGCGCCAGCTCAGGGGGACTAGTCACGAATGAGCAGTTCTTC.

This clone was seen once. Other DNA sequences in the same sample also yield this CDR3. The chain couples TRBV9 to TRBJ2-1; D is uncertain. The V end was cut by 0 bases, the J end by 8 bases, with 6 bases between. The CDR3 totals 12 residues. The germline V gene encodes CDR1 SGDLS and CDR2 YYNGEE. In DNA form, the CDR3 reads TGTGCCAGCAGCGTAGCTGGGTATGAGCAGTTCTTC. As protein: CASSVAGYEQFF.

The gene calls are TRBV5-1 and TRBJ1-1; D is perhaps TRBD1 (5 bases). Trimming left V 7 bases short and J 1 base short, with 17 bases between. The CDR3 consists of 15 residues. Germline V gene sequence: CDR1 SGHRS, CDR2 YFSETQ. CDR3 bases: TGCGCCAGCGGACCCCGGGACGGAAAGAACACTGAAGCTTTCTTT. This sequence encodes CASGPRDGKNTEAFF.

This clone showed up just a few times. The rearrangement uses TRBV14 and TRBJ2-7; TRBD1 or TRBD2 may be the D gene (5 bases each). Trimming removed 4 bases at V and 3 bases at J, with 16 bases between. The germline CDR1 and CDR2 sequences are SGHDN and FVKESK. CDR3 length: 15 amino acids. As DNA, the CDR3 is TGTGCCAGCAGCCCATCCTGGGACCGATACTACGAGCAGTACTTC. The encoded protein is CASSPSWDRYYEQYF.

The chain recombines TRBV5-1 with TRBJ1-3; D gene unclear. The CDR3 loop spans 15 amino acids. The ends were cut back, 0 bases at V and 0 bases at J, with 7 bases in the middle. In germline, CDR1 is SGHRS, CDR2 YFSETQ. The DNA of the CDR3 is TGCGCCAGCAGCTTGGGGCAGCTCTCTGGAAACACCATATATTTT. This translates into CASSLGQLSGNTIYF.

This clone was counted between two and nine times. A read error may account for a junction end that differs from germline. The V gene is TRBV23-1, the J gene TRBJ2-3; the D gene is possibly TRBD1 (6 bases). TRBV23-1 has ORF status, its function being uncertain. The length of the CDR3 is 17 residues. The CDR3 is CARSCMGAGVSTDTQYF. CDR3 DNA sequence: TGCGCCCGCAGCTGTATGGGGGCTGGGGTCAGCACAGATACGCAGTATTTT.